The rows below give T cell receptor beta chains drawn from one sample of a study. TCRdb redid the calling of the reads with MiXCR, one entry per CDR3 protein. Of about 800 distinct CDR3 sequences in the sample, roughly 30% were seen once. The sequenced material came from CD8+ T cells (not recorded whether cultured). Receptors originate from a female donor. Each CDR3 is given without its conserved first and last residue. Fields, in order: V gene, J gene, CDR3 protein.

v_gene: TRBV19; j_gene: TRBJ2-3; CDR3aa: ASSLRRKDTQY
v_gene: TRBV21-1; j_gene: TRBJ1-6; CDR3aa: ASSQGGTELTYSPLH
v_gene: TRBV19; j_gene: TRBJ2-7; CDR3aa: ASSISCAYEQY
v_gene: TRBV19; j_gene: TRBJ2-3; CDR3aa: ASSSRSTDTQC
v_gene: TRBV19; j_gene: TRBJ1-4; CDR3aa: ASSIRSTEKLF
v_gene: TRBV4-1; j_gene: TRBJ1-2; CDR3aa: ASKPSQALIEGYGYT
v_gene: TRBV19; j_gene: TRBJ2-3; CDR3aa: TSSMIATDTQY
v_gene: TRBV20-1; j_gene: TRBJ2-1; CDR3aa: SDTLKTGASYNEQF
v_gene: TRBV4-1; j_gene: TRBJ2-2; CDR3aa: ASSPWTAGRTGELF
v_gene: TRBV18; j_gene: TRBJ1-1; CDR3aa: ASSETGSNTEAF
v_gene: TRBV19; j_gene: TRBJ2-7; CDR3aa: ASSIRSPYEQY
v_gene: TRBV19; j_gene: TRBJ2-3; CDR3aa: ASSMRSTDAQY
v_gene: TRBV19; j_gene: TRBJ1-3; CDR3aa: ASSIYGGGNTIY
v_gene: TRBV5-1; j_gene: TRBJ2-3; CDR3aa: ASTPLAGDTDTQY
v_gene: TRBV6-1; j_gene: TRBJ2-3; CDR3aa: ASSEALAGGGTDTQY
v_gene: TRBV20-1; j_gene: TRBJ2-3; CDR3aa: SARDPGLGRSLSTDTQY
v_gene: TRBV12-3/TRBV12-4; j_gene: TRBJ2-5; CDR3aa: ASSPRTVRLRETQY
v_gene: TRBV3-2; j_gene: TRBJ2-1; CDR3aa: ASSQDLEGEGYNEQF
v_gene: TRBV19; j_gene: TRBJ2-3; CDR3aa: VSSTRSIDTQY
v_gene: TRBV19; j_gene: TRBJ2-3; CDR3aa: ASSISTDTQY
v_gene: TRBV29-1; j_gene: TRBJ1-1; CDR3aa: SVGEGQVTEAF
v_gene: TRBV7-2; j_gene: TRBJ1-4; CDR3aa: ASSSTSSTNEKLF
v_gene: TRBV19; j_gene: TRBJ2-2; CDR3aa: ASSIRPTEELF
v_gene: TRBV19; j_gene: TRBJ2-3; CDR3aa: ASNTRSTDTQC
v_gene: TRBV5-4; j_gene: TRBJ2-1; CDR3aa: ASSWDRNNEQF
v_gene: TRBV19; j_gene: TRBJ2-7; CDR3aa: ASSILSSYGQY
v_gene: TRBV7-9; j_gene: TRBJ1-2; CDR3aa: ASSTPLTARNGYT
v_gene: TRBV21-1; j_gene: TRBJ2-3; CDR3aa: ASSPTVRTGETDTQY
v_gene: TRBV19; j_gene: TRBJ1-5; CDR3aa: ASSIRYMGTSLA
v_gene: TRBV5-1; j_gene: TRBJ1-1; CDR3aa: ASSFVDRDTEAF
v_gene: TRBV4-2; j_gene: TRBJ2-2; CDR3aa: ASSQDGQGETWDLF
v_gene: TRBV2; j_gene: TRBJ1-2; CDR3aa: ASNAGSTNYGYT
v_gene: TRBV29-1; j_gene: TRBJ1-2; CDR3aa: SAVLRRRGYA
v_gene: TRBV19; j_gene: TRBJ2-7; CDR3aa: ASNMRASYEQY
v_gene: TRBV19; j_gene: TRBJ2-1; CDR3aa: ASSIRSSYNEKF
v_gene: TRBV21-1; j_gene: TRBJ1-1; CDR3aa: ASLTPGRQNEAF
v_gene: TRBV19; j_gene: TRBJ2-1; CDR3aa: ASSITGTYNEQF
v_gene: TRBV27; j_gene: TRBJ1-5; CDR3aa: ASSQWTGGGGQPQH
v_gene: TRBV19; j_gene: TRBJ2-3; CDR3aa: ASSHRGTDTQY
v_gene: TRBV19; j_gene: TRBJ2-2; CDR3aa: ATGIGELF
v_gene: TRBV19; j_gene: TRBJ2-2; CDR3aa: ASSQRSTGGLF
v_gene: TRBV20-1; j_gene: TRBJ2-3; CDR3aa: SARDTTNSYYTDTQY
v_gene: TRBV19; j_gene: TRBJ1-2; CDR3aa: ASSIGEYGYT
v_gene: TRBV23-1; j_gene: TRBJ1-4; CDR3aa: TSSHRTGDEKLF
v_gene: TRBV19; j_gene: TRBJ2-7; CDR3aa: ASSIRSAYGQY
v_gene: TRBV19; j_gene: TRBJ2-3; CDR3aa: ASSTYGTDTQY
v_gene: TRBV20-1; j_gene: TRBJ2-1; CDR3aa: SARTGGMFYNEQF